These T cell receptor beta chains were read from a single sample in a study of cytomegalovirus exposure and HLA in healthy donors. TCRdb's table, derived via immunoSEQ multiplex PCR, lists solely in-frame clones and lacks some. Of fewer than 130,000 clones listed, around 79% were seen once; the top ten hold approximately 3%. The sequenced sample was PBMCs. The receptors were gathered from a woman between 40 and 55 years old in good health and CMV-seronegative. Each CDR3 is given with its conserved first and last residue. Each record gives: J gene, clone size, V gene, D gene, CDR3 protein, CDR3 DNA. The D gene is left open where the match is weak. Clone size is stated in some rows and not others, as once, few, many or a class when expanded.

>TRBJ1-1|-|TRBV6-1|-
CASTGKRGTEAFF
TGTGCCAGCACAGGGAAAAGGGGCACTGAAGCTTTCTTT
>TRBJ2-2|few|TRBV29-1|TRBD1
CSVHLGTGGYTGELFF
TGCAGCGTCCACTTAGGGACAGGGGGATACACCGGGGAGCTGTTTTTT
>TRBJ1-2|-|TRBV2|-
CASSAAGDGYTF
TGTGCCAGCAGTGCGGCAGGGGATGGCTACACCTTC
>TRBJ1-2|-|TRBV5-1|-
CASSFGRLYGYTF
TGCGCCAGCAGCTTCGGCAGGTTATATGGCTACACCTTC
>TRBJ2-1|-|TRBV10-1|-
CASSAGVVNEQFF
TGCGCCAGCAGTGCGGGGGTCGTAAATGAGCAGTTCTTC
>TRBJ2-4|-|TRBV6-1|TRBD1
CASNDPGQGYQNIQYF
TGTGCCAGCAATGACCCGGGACAGGGCTATCAAAACATTCAGTACTTC
>TRBJ1-3|-|TRBV2|TRBD1
CASSLDRAGSGNTIYF
TGTGCCAGCAGTTTGGACAGGGCGGGCTCTGGAAACACCATATATTTT
>TRBJ1-1|-|TRBV7-2|-
CASRPWRQSFEAFF
TGTGCCAGCAGGCCTTGGAGACAGTCATTTGAAGCTTTCTTT
>TRBJ2-5|few|TRBV2|TRBD1
CASSELRDSSEETQYF
TGTGCCAGCAGTGAATTAAGGGACAGTTCGGAGGAGACCCAGTACTTC
>TRBJ2-3|-|TRBV7-2|TRBD2
CASSSWAGDLDTQYF
TGTGCCAGCAGCTCATGGGCGGGGGACCTAGATACGCAGTATTTT
>TRBJ1-2|few|TRBV19|-
CASKPGQYPYGYTF
TGTGCCAGTAAACCAGGACAGTACCCCTATGGCTACACCTTC
>TRBJ1-6|few|TRBV7-2|TRBD1
CASSSDRLTLHF
TGTGCCAGCAGCTCGGACAGGCTTACCCTCCACTTT
>TRBJ2-7|-|TRBV6-5|TRBD1
CASSKPGQGAYEQYF
TGTGCCAGCAGTAAGCCGGGACAGGGGGCCTACGAGCAGTACTTC
>TRBJ2-1|-|TRBV29-1|TRBD2
CSVEETRGDNEQFF
TGCAGCGTTGAAGAAACCCGGGGGGACAATGAGCAGTTCTTC
>TRBJ2-5|few|TRBV27|-
CASSLMAGVGETQYF
TGTGCCAGCAGTTTAATGGCAGGGGTGGGGGAGACCCAGTACTTC
>TRBJ2-7|-|TRBV28|-
CASSFGDEQYF
TGTGCCAGCAGTTTTGGAGACGAGCAGTACTTC
>TRBJ2-1|-|TRBV7-9|TRBD2
CASSQKGGTSEKFF
TGTGCCAGCAGCCAGAAAGGGGGGACTAGCGAGAAGTTCTTC
>TRBJ2-1|-|TRBV4-1|TRBD2
CASSQWREAGEQFF
TGCGCCAGCAGCCAATGGCGGGAGGCGGGTGAGCAGTTCTTC
>TRBJ2-2|-|TRBV18|TRBD2
CASSSVLAGTGELFF
TGTGCCAGCTCATCCGTCCTAGCGGGCACCGGGGAGCTGTTTTTT
>TRBJ2-1|-|TRBV4-1|-
CASSLFAGEQFF
TGCGCCAGCAGCCTATTCGCGGGTGAGCAGTTCTTC
>TRBJ2-4|-|TRBV5-1|TRBD1
CASSLARDRGPPQNIQYF
TGCGCCAGCAGCTTGGCCCGGGACAGGGGGCCCCCCCAAAACATTCAGTACTTC
>TRBJ2-1|-|TRBV4-1|-
CASSVRYSYNEQFF
TGCGCCAGCAGCGTCCGGTACTCCTACAATGAGCAGTTCTTC
>TRBJ2-7|-|TRBV7-2|TRBD2
CASRLASGYEQYF
TGTGCCAGCAGACTCGCTAGCGGCTACGAGCAGTACTTC
>TRBJ1-1|-|TRBV9|TRBD1
CASSGTGDVDTEAFF
TGTGCCAGCAGCGGGACAGGGGACGTGGACACTGAAGCTTTCTTT
>TRBJ2-1|-|TRBV18|-
CASSPRDSEQFF
TGTGCCAGCTCACCACGTGATAGTGAGCAGTTCTTC
>TRBJ1-5|-|TRBV28|TRBD1
CASWGTGNSNQPQHF
TGTGCCAGCTGGGGGACAGGGAATAGCAATCAGCCCCAGCATTTT
>TRBJ2-5|-|TRBV27|-
CASSSPLETGTQYF
TGTGCCAGCAGTTCGCCCTTAGAGACAGGGACCCAGTACTTC
>TRBJ1-3|-|TRBV9|TRBD1
CASSAQGFDTIYF
TGTGCCAGCAGCGCACAGGGGTTTGACACCATATATTTT
>TRBJ2-4|-|TRBV7-2|TRBD1
CASSSRGQGAKNIQYF
TGTGCCAGCAGCTCCAGGGGACAGGGGGCCAAAAACATTCAGTACTTC
>TRBJ2-3|-|TRBV19|-
CASTLLGDTDTQYF
TGTGCCAGTACCTTACTAGGCGACACAGATACGCAGTATTTT
>TRBJ1-3|-|TRBV28|TRBD1
CASRTGRGGNTIYF
TGTGCCAGCAGGACAGGGAGAGGCGGAAACACCATATATTTT
>TRBJ1-1|-|TRBV30|-
CAWSVNGRPEAFF
TGTGCCTGGAGTGTAAATGGGAGGCCTGAAGCTTTCTTT
>TRBJ1-2|few|TRBV29-1|-
CSVDRQQGGYTF
TGCAGCGTTGATAGGCAACAGGGAGGCTACACCTTC
>TRBJ2-7|-|TRBV7-8|TRBD1
CASSFLGQGSHEQYF
TGTGCCAGCAGCTTTCTAGGACAGGGGTCCCACGAGCAGTACTTC
>TRBJ2-7|few|TRBV11-2|-
CASSLDAGAGGYEQYF
TGTGCCAGCAGCTTAGACGCCGGGGCCGGGGGATACGAGCAGTACTTC
>TRBJ2-7|-|TRBV27|TRBD1
CASSFRDSTYEQYF
TGTGCCAGCAGTTTCCGGGACAGCACTTACGAGCAGTACTTC
>TRBJ1-3|-|TRBV28|-
CASSLTKGNTIYF
TGTGCCAGCAGTTTAACTAAGGGAAACACCATATATTTT
>TRBJ2-1|once|TRBV19|TRBD2
CASSMQSGGGNEQFF
TGTGCCAGTAGTATGCAGAGCGGGGGGGGCAATGAGCAGTTCTTC